This T cell receptor beta chain was sequenced for a study of CD8+ T cells in alopecia areata. Study results and limitations: While patients received tofacitinib, many expanded lesional clones remained present in scalp and blood.

Treatment specified: oral pan-JAK inhibitor, 5-10 mg twice daily. Per germline, CDR1 SGHTA and CDR2 FQGNSA. The CDR3 is 15 residues long. V trimming: 3 bases; J trimming: 7 bases; junction bases outside the gene matches: 7. Once RNA had been extracted, it was reverse transcribed into cDNA to act as the sequencing template. Measured with immunoSEQ multiplex PCR; TCRdb has only the in-frame clones, and not every one. The sample shows about 180,000 clones, about 51% of them seen only once. Of note for this clone: Its antigen is unknown.

The J gene is TRBJ1-5, the V gene TRBV7-2, with 9 positions matching TRBD1. This receptor was identified in a human donor with alopecia areata. The material was CD8+ T cells sorted from blood, obtained around week 52, from a patient treated with tofacitinib. CDR3 bases: TGTGCCAGCAGCTTGACAGGGGGTTTTCAGCAGCCCCAGCATTTT. Its protein is CASSLTGGFQQPQHF.